These 20 T cell receptor beta chains were all obtained from the same sample, sequenced in a study of CD8+ T cells in alopecia areata. Sequencing templates came from extracted RNA that was reverse transcribed into cDNA. The data were produced by immunoSEQ multiplex PCR, yet TCRdb's version contains in-frame clones alone and is incomplete. The sample yields 150,000 to 200,000 clones, roughly 60% seen once. The specimen was CD4+ T cells sorted from blood, collected at week 0. The receptors shown here come from a human donor with alopecia areata.

V usage is TRBV6-1 and J usage is TRBJ2-1, with 7 bases matching TRBD1. V shed 0 bases and J 3 bases; nucleotides not matched to a gene: 5. This CDR3 contains 16 residues. The V gene's germline CDR1 is MNHNS and CDR2 SASEGT. CDR3 sequence reads: CASSEAEGQSYNEQFF. DNA of the CDR3: TGTGCCAGCAGTGAAGCCGAGGGACAGAGCTACAATGAGCAGTTCTTC.

The CDR3, as DNA: TGCGCCAGCAGCCAAGTGTCTGCGGGGTGGTACACCTTC. This sequence encodes CASSQVSAGWYTF. The V and J genes are TRBV4-3 and TRBJ1-2; D unclear. The CDR3 consists of 13 residues. The V end was cut by 1 base, the J end by 11 bases, with 14 bases between. Germline CDR1 and CDR2: LGHNA and YSLEER.

Worth noting for this clone: Other DNA sequences in this sample translate to the same CDR3. The chain employs TRBV20-1 and TRBJ2-3, with D uncertain. Germline CDR1 is DFQATT and CDR2 is SNEGSKA (reference sequence). The ends were cut back, 6 bases at V and 2 bases at J, with 6 bases in the middle. The CDR3 runs to 11 residues. The CDR3 DNA follows: TGCAGTGCAAGACTCACAGATACGCAGTATTTT. Its translation: CSARLTDTQYF.

As for this clone: This CDR3 is also generated by other DNA sequences in the sample. This chain links TRBV15 with TRBJ2-3; D is uncertain. The V end was cut by 3 bases, the J end by 3 bases, with 4 bases between. Looked up from germline, CDR1 is LNHNV and CDR2 is YYDKDF (reference sequence). This CDR3 has 12 amino acids. The CDR3 DNA follows: TGTGCCACCAGCAGGGGGACAGATACGCAGTATTTT. Amino acids: CATSRGTDTQYF.

The chain uses TRBV6-5 and TRBJ2-1; the D gene could be TRBD1 or TRBD2 (7 bases each). The ends were cut back, 7 bases at V and 6 bases at J, with 16 bases in the middle. Germline CDR1 and CDR2: MNHEY and SVGAGI. The CDR3 spans 14 residues. CDR3 DNA: TGTGCCAGCATGGGAGGGGGCTTTGCCAATGAGCAGTTCTTC. Its translation is CASMGGGFANEQFF.

This clone was found a few times. This chain joins TRBV27 and TRBJ2-1, with D unclear. Trimming stripped 4 bases from V and 6 bases from J, with 7 bases between. The CDR3 is 12 residues long. CDR1 is MNHEY and CDR2 is SMNVEV in the germline V gene (reference sequence). The CDR3 region is CASSSLVNEQFF. The CDR3 DNA sequence: TGTGCCAGCAGTTCTCTGGTCAATGAGCAGTTCTTC.

A note on this clone: The DNA is omitted, as the CDR3 cannot be located on it reliably, and the CDR3 follows TCRdb's listing. The chain couples TRBV6-1 to TRBJ1-5; the table's D call, TRBD1, has no DNA check behind it. The CDR3 is 13 amino acids in total, end residues counted. Germline V gene lookup returns CDR1 MNHNS and CDR2 SASEGT. The CDR3: CASILDRNQPQHF.

The rearrangement joins TRBV2 to TRBJ2-7, with D possibly being TRBD1 (6 bases). Germline V gene data show CDR1 as SNHLY and CDR2 as FYNNEI. The CDR3 totals 12 residues. The germline V and J ends were trimmed by 7 bases and 1 base, with 8 bases remaining between them. The CDR3 bases are TGTGCCAGCACCAGGGGATCCTACGAGCAGTACTTC. Protein sequence: CASTRGSYEQYF.

The chain carries TRBV25-1 and TRBJ1-2, with D uncertain. CDR3 length equals 12 residues. The germline gives CDR1 MGHDK, CDR2 SYGVNS. V lost 2 bases and J lost 8, with 9 bases in between. CDR3 DNA sequence: TGTGCCAGCAGTGAAGACCCAAGGGGCTACACCTTC. Amino acids: CASSEDPRGYTF.

This clone has only a few counts. The rearrangement uses TRBV5-6 and TRBJ2-1; tentative D call: TRBD1 (7 bases). The germline V and J ends were trimmed by 4 bases and 3 bases, with 17 bases remaining between them. Germline V gene sequence: CDR1 SGHDT, CDR2 YYEEEE. The CDR3 has 16 amino acids. The CDR3 region is CASSARGGQDYNEQFF. The DNA for the CDR3 is TGTGCCAGCAGCGCCAGGGGAGGACAGGACTACAATGAGCAGTTCTTC.

This clone has a handful of counts. This chain uses TRBV7-6 with TRBJ2-7; a possible D gene is TRBD2 (5 bases). The germline gives CDR1 SGHVS, CDR2 FNYEAQ. The V and J ends lost 3 bases and 4 bases respectively, with 13 bases between them. The CDR3 totals 14 residues. The CDR3 is CASSLEGSGYEQYF. CDR3 nucleotides: TGTGCCAGCAGCTTGGAAGGGTCGGGGTACGAGCAGTACTTC.

This clone was seen a few times. V usage is TRBV18 and J usage is TRBJ2-7; D ambiguous. The CDR3 runs 15 residues. Trimming cost V 2 bases and J 2 bases, with 13 bases left between them. The germline gives CDR1 KGHSH, CDR2 LQKENI. For the CDR3, the DNA is TGTGCCAGCTCACCAGGACCCCCATGGCCCTACGAGCAGTACTTC. Translation gives CASSPGPPWPYEQYF. The full variable domain, rest sourced from reference TRBV18 and TRBJ2-7, is NAGVMQNPRHLVRRRGQEARLRCSPMKGHSHVYWYRQLPEEGLKFMVYLQKENIIDESGMPKERFSAEFPKEGPSILRIQQVVRGDSAAYFCASSPGPPWPYEQYFGPGTRLTVT.

The gene calls are TRBV29-1 and TRBJ2-5; possible D gene TRBD1, 6 bases. The CDR3 has 12 residues. V was pared by 4 bases and J by 4 bases, with 10 bases between. Germline CDR1 and CDR2: SQVTM and ANQGSEA. The CDR3 protein is CSVAATGETQYF. Written as DNA, the CDR3 is TGCAGCGTTGCGGCGACAGGAGAGACCCAGTACTTC. The variable domain in full, with the rest retrieved from reference TRBV29-1 and TRBJ2-5, is SAVISQKPSRDICQRGTSLTIQCQVDSQVTMMFWYRQQPGQSLTLIATANQGSEATYESGFVIDKFPISRPNLTFSTLTVSNMSPEDSSIYLCSVAATGETQYFGPGTRLLVL.

This clone was seen more than once but under ten times. The chain is built from TRBV30 and TRBJ1-5, with 8 bases identical to TRBD1. J was trimmed by 15 bases and V by 3 bases; bases with no gene match: 10. Per the germline V gene, CDR1 is GTSNPN and CDR2 is SVGIG (reference sequence). The length of the CDR3 is 12 residues. As DNA, the CDR3 is TGTGCCTGGAGAGCAGGGACAGGATTATGGCATTTT. Translating it yields CAWRAGTGLWHF.

This clone was seen more than once but under ten times. This sequence joins TRBV19 and TRBJ2-4; 9 nucleotides match TRBD2. V was clipped by 7 bases and J by 8 bases; unmatched bases: 9. The CDR3 covers 14 residues. Germline V gene data show CDR1 as LNHDA and CDR2 as SQIVND (reference sequence). This CDR3 is CASTGTSIGDIQYF. CDR3 in DNA: TGTGCCAGTACCGGGACTAGCATTGGGGACATTCAGTACTTC.

The chain is built from TRBV30 and TRBJ1-5; possible D gene TRBD1, 6 bases. The CDR3 loop spans 14 amino acids. With 3 bases removed from V and 7 bases from J, the gap between germline ends came to 16 bases. Germline loops: CDR1 GTSNPN, CDR2 SVGIG (reference sequence). CDR3 loop: CAWSSGQNYQPQHF. The CDR3 coding sequence is TGTGCCTGGAGCTCCGGACAGAATTACCAGCCCCAGCATTTT.

This clone showed up just once. The chain has TRBV15 and TRBJ2-5; D is possibly TRBD2 (6 bases). Germline lookup yields CDR1 LNHNV and CDR2 YYDKDF (reference sequence). The CDR3 is made up of 13 amino acids. V gave up 7 bases and J gave up 5 bases, with 14 bases separating them. The CDR3, as DNA: TGTGCCACCACCCTCTCTAGCGTGGAGACCCAGTACTTC. The encoded protein is CATTLSSVETQYF.

This clone was counted only a few times. This sequence joins TRBV4-1 and TRBJ1-6, with TRBD1 matching over 9 bases. The germline gives CDR1 MGHRA, CDR2 YSYEKL. The CDR3 sequence is 15 residues long. The junction had 12 bases not matched to a gene; V was cut back by 8 bases and J by 10 bases. CDR3 sequence: CASGEQGAGGSPLHF. The CDR3 nucleotides are TGCGCCAGCGGCGAACAGGGGGCGGGAGGCTCACCCCTCCACTTT.

V gene TRBV5-1 combines with J gene TRBJ1-1; D not certain. Trimming took off 1 base at V and 0 bases at J, with 10 bases between the two ends. In germline, CDR1 is SGHRS, CDR2 YFSETQ. The CDR3 runs to 15 residues. The CDR3 DNA reads TGCGCCAGCAGCTTGTACGGGGAAATGAACACTGAAGCTTTCTTT. It translates to CASSLYGEMNTEAFF.

The rearrangement uses TRBV15 and TRBJ1-6; D gene ambiguous. This CDR3 has 14 amino acids. CDR1 is LNHNV, CDR2 YYDKDF, per germline (reference sequence). V was shortened by 5 bases and J by 9 bases, with 14 bases between the two germline ends. CDR3 nucleotides: TGTGCCACCAGCGTTCAGAAAAATGGTTCACCCCTCCACTTT. It codes for CATSVQKNGSPLHF.